This T cell receptor beta chain was recovered during a study of T cell changes during pregnancy in multiple sclerosis. Sequenced by immunoSEQ multiplex PCR; TCRdb stores in-frame clones only, minus some. Of 70,000 to 85,000 clones in the sample, about 92% were seen once. This TCR derives from a female donor with multiple sclerosis, enrolled in a pregnancy study. The starting material was peripheral blood, obtained before pregnancy.

DNA of the CDR3: TGTGCCAGCAGCTCAGCGGGGGCCCTCTACAATGAGCAGTTCTTC. It codes for CASSSAGALYNEQFF. This chain links TRBV7-6 with TRBJ2-1; 8 bases line up with TRBD2. After removal of 4 bases from V and 3 bases from J, the junction contained 5 bases not matched to a gene. The germline V gene encodes CDR1 SGHVS and CDR2 FNYEAQ. The CDR3 sequence is 15 residues long.